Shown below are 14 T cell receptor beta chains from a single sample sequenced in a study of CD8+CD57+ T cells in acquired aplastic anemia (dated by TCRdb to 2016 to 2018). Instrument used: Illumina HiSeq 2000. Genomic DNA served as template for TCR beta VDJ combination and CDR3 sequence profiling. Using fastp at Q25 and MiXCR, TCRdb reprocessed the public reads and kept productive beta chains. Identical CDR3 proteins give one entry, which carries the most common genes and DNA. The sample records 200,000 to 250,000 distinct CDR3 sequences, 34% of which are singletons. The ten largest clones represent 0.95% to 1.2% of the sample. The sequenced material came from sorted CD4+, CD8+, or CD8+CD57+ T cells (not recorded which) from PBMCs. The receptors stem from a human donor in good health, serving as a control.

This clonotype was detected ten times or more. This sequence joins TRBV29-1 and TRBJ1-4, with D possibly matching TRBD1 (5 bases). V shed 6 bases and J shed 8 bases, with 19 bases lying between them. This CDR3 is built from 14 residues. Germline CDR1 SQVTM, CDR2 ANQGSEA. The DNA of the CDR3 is TGCAGCGTAGACCGGGACGGCGGCGGGGAAAAACTGTTTTTT. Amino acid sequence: CSVDRDGGGEKLFF.

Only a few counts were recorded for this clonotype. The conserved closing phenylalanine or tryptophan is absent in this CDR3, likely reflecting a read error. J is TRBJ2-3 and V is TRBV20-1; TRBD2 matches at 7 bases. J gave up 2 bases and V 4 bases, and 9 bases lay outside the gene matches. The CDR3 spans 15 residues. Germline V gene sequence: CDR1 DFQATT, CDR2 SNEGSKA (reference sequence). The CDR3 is CSAKRGAGVTDTQYL. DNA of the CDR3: TGCAGTGCTAAAAGGGGCGCGGGAGTCACAGATACGCAGTATCTT.

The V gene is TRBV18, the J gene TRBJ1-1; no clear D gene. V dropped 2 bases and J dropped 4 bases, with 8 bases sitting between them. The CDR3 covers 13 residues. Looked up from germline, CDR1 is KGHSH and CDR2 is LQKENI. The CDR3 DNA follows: TGTGCCAGCTCACCAGGATGGGGCACTGAAGCTTTCTTT. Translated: CASSPGWGTEAFF.

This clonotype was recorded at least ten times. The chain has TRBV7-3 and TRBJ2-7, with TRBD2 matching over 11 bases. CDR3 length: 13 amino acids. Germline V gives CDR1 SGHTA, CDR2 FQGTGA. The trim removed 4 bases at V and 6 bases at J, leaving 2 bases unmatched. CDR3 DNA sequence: TGTGCCAGCAGCTACCTAGCGGGAGGCGAGCAGTACTTC. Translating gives CASSYLAGGEQYF.

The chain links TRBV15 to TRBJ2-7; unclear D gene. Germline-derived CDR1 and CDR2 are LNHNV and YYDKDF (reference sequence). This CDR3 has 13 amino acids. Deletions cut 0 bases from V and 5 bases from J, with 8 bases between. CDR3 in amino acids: CATSRDQLNEQYF. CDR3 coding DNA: TGTGCCACCAGCAGAGATCAGTTAAACGAGCAGTACTTC.

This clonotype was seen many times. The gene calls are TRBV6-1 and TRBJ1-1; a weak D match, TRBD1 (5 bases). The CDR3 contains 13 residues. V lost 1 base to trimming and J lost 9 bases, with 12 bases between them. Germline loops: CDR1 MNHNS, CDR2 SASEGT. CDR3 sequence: CASSEGGRAKAFF. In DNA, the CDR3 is TGTGCCAGCAGTGAAGGAGGCAGGGCAAAAGCTTTCTTT.

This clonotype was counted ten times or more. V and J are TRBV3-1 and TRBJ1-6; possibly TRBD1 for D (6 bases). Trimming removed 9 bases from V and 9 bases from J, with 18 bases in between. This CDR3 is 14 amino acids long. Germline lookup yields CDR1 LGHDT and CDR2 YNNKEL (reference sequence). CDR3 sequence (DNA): TGTGCCAGTGGACCCGGACAGCTCCTTTCACCCCTCCACTTT. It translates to CASGPGQLLSPLHF.

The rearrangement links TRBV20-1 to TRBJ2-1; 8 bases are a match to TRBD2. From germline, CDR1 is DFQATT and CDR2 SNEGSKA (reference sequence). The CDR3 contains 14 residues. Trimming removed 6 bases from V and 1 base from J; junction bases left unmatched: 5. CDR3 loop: CSAGTSGSYNEQFF. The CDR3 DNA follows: TGCAGTGCGGGAACTAGCGGATCCTACAATGAGCAGTTCTTC.

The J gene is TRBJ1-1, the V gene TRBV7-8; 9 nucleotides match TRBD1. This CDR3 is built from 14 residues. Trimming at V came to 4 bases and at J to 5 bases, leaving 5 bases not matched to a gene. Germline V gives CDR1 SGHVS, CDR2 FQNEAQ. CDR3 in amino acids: CASSYGTGSTEAFF. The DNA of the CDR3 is TGTGCCAGCAGCTACGGGACAGGGTCAACTGAAGCTTTCTTT.

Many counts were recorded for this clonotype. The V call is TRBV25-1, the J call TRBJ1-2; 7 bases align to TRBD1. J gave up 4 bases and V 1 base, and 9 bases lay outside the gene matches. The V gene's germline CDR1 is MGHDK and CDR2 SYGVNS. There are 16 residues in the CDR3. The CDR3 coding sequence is TGTGCCAGCAGTGAATTTGAGGACAGGAGCATCTATGGCTACACCTTC. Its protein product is CASSEFEDRSIYGYTF.

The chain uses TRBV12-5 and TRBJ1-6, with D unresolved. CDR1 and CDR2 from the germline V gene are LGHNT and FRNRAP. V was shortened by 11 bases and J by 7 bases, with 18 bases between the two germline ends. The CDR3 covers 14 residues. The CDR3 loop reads CASRSGHGNSPLHF. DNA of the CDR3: TGTGCTTCACGCAGCGGCCACGGGAATTCACCCCTCCACTTT.

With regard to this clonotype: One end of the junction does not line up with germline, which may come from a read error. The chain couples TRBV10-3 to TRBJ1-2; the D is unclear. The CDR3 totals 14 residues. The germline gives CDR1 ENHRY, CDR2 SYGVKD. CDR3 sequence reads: CASSDRGRNYGYTF. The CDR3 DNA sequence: TGTGCCAGCAGTGACCGGGGAAGGAACTATGGCTACACCTTC.

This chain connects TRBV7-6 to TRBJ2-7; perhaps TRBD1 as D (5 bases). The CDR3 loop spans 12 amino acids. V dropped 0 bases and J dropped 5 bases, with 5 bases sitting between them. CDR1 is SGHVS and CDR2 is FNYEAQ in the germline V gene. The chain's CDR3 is CASSLAGHEQYF. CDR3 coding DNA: TGTGCCAGCAGCTTAGCGGGGCACGAGCAGTACTTC.

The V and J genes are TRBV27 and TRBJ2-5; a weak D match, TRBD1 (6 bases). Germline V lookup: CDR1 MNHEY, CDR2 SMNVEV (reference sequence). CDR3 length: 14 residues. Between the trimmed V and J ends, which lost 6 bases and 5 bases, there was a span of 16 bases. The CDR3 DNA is TGTGCCAGCAGCATCAGAGGGGGTTTGGAGACCCAGTACTTC. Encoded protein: CASSIRGGLETQYF.